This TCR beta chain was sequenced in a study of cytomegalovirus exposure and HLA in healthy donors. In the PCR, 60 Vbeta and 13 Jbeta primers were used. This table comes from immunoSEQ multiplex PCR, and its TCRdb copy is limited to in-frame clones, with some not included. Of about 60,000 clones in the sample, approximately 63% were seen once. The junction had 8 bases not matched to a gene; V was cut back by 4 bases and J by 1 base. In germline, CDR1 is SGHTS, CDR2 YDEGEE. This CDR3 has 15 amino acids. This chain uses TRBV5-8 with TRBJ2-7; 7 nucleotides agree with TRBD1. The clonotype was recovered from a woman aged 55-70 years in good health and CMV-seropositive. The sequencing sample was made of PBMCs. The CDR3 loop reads CASSRARGLSYEQYF. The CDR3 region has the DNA TGTGCCAGCAGCCGGGCGAGGGGGCTTTCCTACGAGCAGTACTTC.